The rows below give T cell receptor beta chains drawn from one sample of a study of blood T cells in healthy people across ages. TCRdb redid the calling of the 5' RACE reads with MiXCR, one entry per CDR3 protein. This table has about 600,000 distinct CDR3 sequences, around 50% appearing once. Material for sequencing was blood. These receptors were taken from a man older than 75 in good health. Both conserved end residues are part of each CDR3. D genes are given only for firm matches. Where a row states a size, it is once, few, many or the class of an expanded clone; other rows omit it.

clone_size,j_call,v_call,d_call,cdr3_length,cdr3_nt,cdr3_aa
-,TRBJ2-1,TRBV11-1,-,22,TGTGCCAGCAGCTTAGTCCCTGGTGCGGGCCATGGCTTTAGGTCGGCCTACAATGAGCAGTTCTTC,CASSLVPGAGHGFRSAYNEQFF
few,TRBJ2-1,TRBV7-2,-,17,TGTGCCAGCAGCTTAGCGCTTGTAGCGGTCTTTCCCAATGAGCAGTTCTTC,CASSLALVAVFPNEQFF
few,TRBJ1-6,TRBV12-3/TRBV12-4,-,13,TGTGCCAGCAGTGGACAGTTGGATTCACCCCTCCACTTT,CASSGQLDSPLHF
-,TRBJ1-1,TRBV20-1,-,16,TGCAGTGCCGACCCTGGACAGACCCCTATGAACACTGAAGCTTTCTTT,CSADPGQTPMNTEAFF
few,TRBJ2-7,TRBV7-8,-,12,TGTGCCAGCACCGAGGACAGTAGCGAGCAGTACTTC,CASTEDSSEQYF
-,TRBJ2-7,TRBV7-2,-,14,TGTGCCAGCAGCCCACAACGGGGCACCTACGAGCAGTACTTC,CASSPQRGTYEQYF
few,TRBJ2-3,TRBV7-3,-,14,TGTGCCAGCAGCTTAACGGCCGGGACAGATACGCAGTATTTT,CASSLTAGTDTQYF
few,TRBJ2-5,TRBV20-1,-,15,TGCAGTGCTAGAGATCCCAAAGGGGGGGGAGAGACCCAGTACTTC,CSARDPKGGGETQYF
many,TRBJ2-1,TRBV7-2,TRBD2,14,TGTGCCAGCAGTTTAGCGGGGGTCTACAATGAGCAGTTCTTC,CASSLAGVYNEQFF
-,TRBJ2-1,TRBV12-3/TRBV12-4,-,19,TGTGCCAGCAGTTTCATTCTCGCGTTTGCCGGGACACCGTACAATGAGCAGTTCTTC,CASSFILAFAGTPYNEQFF
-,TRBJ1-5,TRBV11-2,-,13,TGTGCCAGCAGCATCGGGGCAAATCAGCCCCAGCATTTT,CASSIGANQPQHF
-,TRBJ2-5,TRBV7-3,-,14,TGTGCCAGCAGCTGGGATGGAGGGTCCGAGACCCAGTACTTC,CASSWDGGSETQYF
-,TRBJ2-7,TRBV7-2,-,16,TGTGCCAGCAGCTTAGACACGGGGTACAGCTCCTACGAGCAGTACTTC,CASSLDTGYSSYEQYF
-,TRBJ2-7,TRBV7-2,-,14,TGTGCCAGCAGCTTACAAGGGAATACCTACGAGCAGTACTTC,CASSLQGNTYEQYF
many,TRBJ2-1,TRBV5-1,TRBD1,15,TGCGCCAGCAGCCTTGCGGACAGGCGCTACAATGAGCAGTTCTTC,CASSLADRRYNEQFF
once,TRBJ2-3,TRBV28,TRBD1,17,TGTGCCAGCAGTTTATTGGGACAGGGGGCTTGGACAGATACGCAGTATTTT,CASSLLGQGAWTDTQYF
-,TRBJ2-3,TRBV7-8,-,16,TGTGCCAGCAGTTATCCCCGGACGGAGAGCACAGATACGCAGTATTTT,CASSYPRTESTDTQYF
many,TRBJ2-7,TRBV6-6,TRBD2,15,TGTGCCAGCAGTTACGCGGCTAGCGGGAGCTACGAGCAGTACTTC,CASSYAASGSYEQYF
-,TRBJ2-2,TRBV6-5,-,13,TGTGCCAGCAGAGAAGAGGTTGTCGGGGAGCTGTTTTTT,CASREEVVGELFF
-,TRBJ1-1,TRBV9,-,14,TGTGCCAGCAGCGTAGGGGGCCGAAACACTGAAGCTTTCTTT,CASSVGGRNTEAFF
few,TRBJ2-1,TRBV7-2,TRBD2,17,TGTGCCAGCAGCTTCCCGAGCGGGAGCTCTGCCTACAATGAGCAGTTCTTC,CASSFPSGSSAYNEQFF
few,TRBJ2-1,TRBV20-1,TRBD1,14,TGCAGTGCTAGGGGCCCCGACAGGGGCAATGAGCAGTTCTTC,CSARGPDRGNEQFF